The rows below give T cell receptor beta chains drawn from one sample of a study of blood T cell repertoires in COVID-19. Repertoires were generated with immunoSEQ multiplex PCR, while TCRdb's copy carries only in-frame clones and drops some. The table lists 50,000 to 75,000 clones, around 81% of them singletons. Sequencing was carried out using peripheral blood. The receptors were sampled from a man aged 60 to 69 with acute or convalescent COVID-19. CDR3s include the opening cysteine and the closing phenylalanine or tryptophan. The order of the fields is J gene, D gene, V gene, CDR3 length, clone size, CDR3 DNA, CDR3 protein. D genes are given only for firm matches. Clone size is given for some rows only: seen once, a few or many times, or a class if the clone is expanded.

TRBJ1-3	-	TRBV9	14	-	TGTGCCAGCAGGGGCGGACTTACTGGAAACACCATATATTTT	CASRGGLTGNTIYF
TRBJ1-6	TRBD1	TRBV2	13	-	TGTGCCAGCAGCCTGACAGGGGGTTCACCCCTCCACTTT	CASSLTGGSPLHF
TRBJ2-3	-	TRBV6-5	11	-	TGTGCCAGCAGTACCCGGGAGAAACAGTATTTT	CASSTREKQYF
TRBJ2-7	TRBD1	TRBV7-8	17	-	TGTGCCAGCAGCTTATCTGGACAGGGAGAGGGCCTATACGAGCAGTACTTC	CASSLSGQGEGLYEQYF
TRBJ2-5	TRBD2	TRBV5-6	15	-	TGTGCCAGCAGGAACACCGGGAGGGACGTGGAGACCCAGTACTTC	CASRNTGRDVETQYF
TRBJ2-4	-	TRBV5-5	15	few	TGTGCCAGCAGCTATACAGGGCTAGCCAAAAACATTCAGTACTTC	CASSYTGLAKNIQYF
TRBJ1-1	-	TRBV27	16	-	TGTGCCAGCAGTTTTGAGGTCGGGGGTTTGAACACTGAAGCTTTCTTT	CASSFEVGGLNTEAFF
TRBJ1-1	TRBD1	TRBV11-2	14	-	TGTGCCAGCAGCACAGCCCTTGGACAGGGTAAGGCTTTCTTT	CASSTALGQGKAFF
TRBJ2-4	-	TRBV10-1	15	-	TGCGCCAGCAGTGGACAGGGGAGGGACAAAAACATTCAGTACTTC	CASSGQGRDKNIQYF
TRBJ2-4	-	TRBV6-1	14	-	TGTGCCAGCAGTGAAGGGCTAGCCAAAAACATTCAGTACTTC	CASSEGLAKNIQYF
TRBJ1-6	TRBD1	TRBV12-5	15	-	TGTGCTAGTGGCCCCTTTGGGACAGGGGAATCACCCCTCCACTTT	CASGPFGTGESPLHF
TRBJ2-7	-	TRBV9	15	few	TGTGCCAGCTCATCCGAACCGGCGGAAGCCTACGAGCAGTACTTC	CASSSEPAEAYEQYF
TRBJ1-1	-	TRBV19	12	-	TGTGCCACCCGACAGAGGAACACTGAAGCTTTCTTT	CATRQRNTEAFF
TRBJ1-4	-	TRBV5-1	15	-	TGCGCCAGCAGAGTATCACTTGCAACTAATGAAAAACTGTTTTTT	CASRVSLATNEKLFF
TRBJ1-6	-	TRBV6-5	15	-	TGTGCCAGCCGACCCACGACAGGTTCCCATTCACCCCTCCACTTT	CASRPTTGSHSPLHF
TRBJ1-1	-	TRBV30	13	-	TGTGCCTGGAGGTCCGAGGGCTGGACTGAAGCTTTCTTT	CAWRSEGWTEAFF
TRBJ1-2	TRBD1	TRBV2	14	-	TGTGCCAGCAGTAGGGACAGCGGGGGCTATGGCTACACCTTC	CASSRDSGGYGYTF
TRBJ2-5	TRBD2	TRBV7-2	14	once	TGTGCCAGCTCCATAGCGGGGGGCAGGGAGACCCAGTACTTC	CASSIAGGRETQYF
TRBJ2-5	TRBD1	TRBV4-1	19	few	TGCGCCAGCAGCCAAGATCACTGGCGGGCCCTCGAGACAGGGGAGACCCAGTACTTC	CASSQDHWRALETGETQYF
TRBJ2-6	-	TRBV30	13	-	TGTGCCGGTCGGAGCTCTGGGGCCAACGTCCTGACTTTC	CAGRSSGANVLTF
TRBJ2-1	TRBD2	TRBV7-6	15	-	TGTGCCAGCAGCTCGTCTAGCGGAGTCTACAATGAGCAGTTCTTC	CASSSSSGVYNEQFF
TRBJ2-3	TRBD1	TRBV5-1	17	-	TGCGCCAGCAGCCCCGGCCCCCGGGACAGGGAGGCAGATACGCAGTATTTT	CASSPGPRDREADTQYF
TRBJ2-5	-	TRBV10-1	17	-	TGCGCCAGCAGTGAGTCACTAGTCGGGTTGCCAAGTGAGACCCAGTACTTC	CASSESLVGLPSETQYF
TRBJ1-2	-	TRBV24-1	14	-	TGTGCCACCAGTGACCCCACGAGGAACTATGGCTACACCTTC	CATSDPTRNYGYTF
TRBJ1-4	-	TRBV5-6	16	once	TGTGCCAGCAGCTTGTTTGGGGCGGCGGCTAATGAAAAACTGTTTTTT	CASSLFGAAANEKLFF
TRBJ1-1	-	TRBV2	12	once	TGTGCCAGCAACAGTAGGGGCACTGAAGCTTTCTTT	CASNSRGTEAFF
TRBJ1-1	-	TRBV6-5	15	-	TGTGCCAGCAGTTACGGGGGACTGCGAAACACTGAAGCTTTCTTT	CASSYGGLRNTEAFF
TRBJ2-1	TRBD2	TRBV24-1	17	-	TGTGCCACCAGTGGAACTGGTGGGGGGGACTCCTACAATGAGCAGTTCTTC	CATSGTGGGDSYNEQFF
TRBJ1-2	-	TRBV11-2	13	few	TGTGCCAGCAGCCCCCCGGGAAGCTATGGCTACACCTTC	CASSPPGSYGYTF
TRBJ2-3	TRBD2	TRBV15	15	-	TGTGCCACCAGCAGGAATCGCGGGGGGGGTGATACGCAGTATTTT	CATSRNRGGGDTQYF
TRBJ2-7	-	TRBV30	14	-	TGTGCCTGGAACCGCGGGACAGCAACCTACGAGCAGTACTTC	CAWNRGTATYEQYF
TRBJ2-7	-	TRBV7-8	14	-	TGTGCCAGCAGCTTTGCCGGCAGGGGATACGAGCAGTACTTC	CASSFAGRGYEQYF
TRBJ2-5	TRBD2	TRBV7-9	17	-	TGTGCCAGCAGCCAAGGACTAGCGGGGGCGTACCAAGAGACCCAGTACTTC	CASSQGLAGAYQETQYF
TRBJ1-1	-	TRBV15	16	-	TGTGCCACCAGCGGGACCGGGACAAATGTGAACACTGAAGCTTTCTTT	CATSGTGTNVNTEAFF
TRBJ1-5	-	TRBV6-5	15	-	TGTGCCAGCAATTATGACAGCTATAGCAATCAGCCCCAGCATTTT	CASNYDSYSNQPQHF
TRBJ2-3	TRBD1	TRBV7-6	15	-	TGTGCCAGCAGCTTAGGACAGGGGGCCGAAGATACGCAGTATTTT	CASSLGQGAEDTQYF
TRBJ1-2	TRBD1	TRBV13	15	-	TGTGCCAGCAGCTTAGGCCTAGCAGGGGGCTATGGCTACACCTTC	CASSLGLAGGYGYTF
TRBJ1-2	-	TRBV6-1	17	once	TGTGCCAGCAGTGAAGTCCGGGTGGGTTCGGCTAACTATGGCTACACCTTC	CASSEVRVGSANYGYTF
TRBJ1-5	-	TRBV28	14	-	TGTGCCAGCAGACTCGGGGGGGTCAATCAGCCCCAGCATTTT	CASRLGGVNQPQHF
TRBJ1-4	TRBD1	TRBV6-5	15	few	TGTGCCAGCAGTTCTATGGGACAGGGAACCGAAAAACTGTTTTTT	CASSSMGQGTEKLFF
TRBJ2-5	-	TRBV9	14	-	TGTGCCAGCAGCGTAGAAGCGCGCACCGGGGCCCAGTACTTC	CASSVEARTGAQYF
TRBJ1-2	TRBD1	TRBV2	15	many	TGTGCCAGCAGTGCGACCGGGACAGGGAACTATGGCTACACCTTC	CASSATGTGNYGYTF
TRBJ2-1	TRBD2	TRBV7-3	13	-	TGTGCCAGCAGCTTCGGGGGGTCCCCAGAGCAGTTCTTC	CASSFGGSPEQFF
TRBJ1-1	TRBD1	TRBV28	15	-	TGTGCCAGCAGTTCCGGACAGGGGGTGAACACTGAAGCTTTCTTT	CASSSGQGVNTEAFF
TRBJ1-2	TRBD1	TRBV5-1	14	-	TGCGCCAGCAGCTTGGCAGGGACAGGTGGCGGCTACACCTTC	CASSLAGTGGGYTF
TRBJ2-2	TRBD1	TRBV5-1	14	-	TGCGCCAGCAGGGGACAGATGAACACCGGGGAGCTGTTTTTT	CASRGQMNTGELFF
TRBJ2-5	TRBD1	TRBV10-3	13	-	TGTGCCATCAGTGCGGGACAGCAAGAGACCCAGTACTTC	CAISAGQQETQYF
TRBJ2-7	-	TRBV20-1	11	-	TGCAGTGCTGCAGGGACCTACGAGCAGTACTTC	CSAAGTYEQYF
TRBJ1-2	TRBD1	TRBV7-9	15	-	TGTGCCAGCAGCCGACAGGGGGGAACCTCGGGCGGCTACACCTTC	CASSRQGGTSGGYTF
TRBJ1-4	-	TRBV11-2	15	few	TGTGCCAGCAGCTCCTCGCCCCGGGCTAATGAAAAACTGTTTTTT	CASSSSPRANEKLFF
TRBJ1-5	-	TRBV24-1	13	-	TGTGCCACCAGCCCCGGGGGCAATCAGCCCCAGCATTTT	CATSPGGNQPQHF
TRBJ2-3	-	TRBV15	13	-	TGTGCCACCGGACGGGGAAGCACAGATACGCAGTATTTT	CATGRGSTDTQYF
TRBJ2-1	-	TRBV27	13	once	TGTGCCAGCAGCCAGACCCCGAGGAATGAGCAGTTCTTC	CASSQTPRNEQFF